This T cell receptor (beta chain) was obtained from a study of monozygotic twins with inflammatory bowel disease. TCRalpha and TCRbeta cDNA went through two nested PCRs of roughly 15 and 9 cycles. TCRdb reprocessed the 5' RACE reads and keeps a single row for each CDR3 protein, giving no DNA. The repertoire table contains 350,000 to 500,000 distinct CDR3 sequences. CDR3 length equals 14 residues. Germline V lookup: CDR1 SGHRS, CDR2 YFSETQ. This chain connects TRBV5-1 to TRBJ1-1. This TCR came from a human donor with ulcerative colitis or Crohn's disease, or a healthy co-twin of an affected twin (not recorded which). Material for sequencing was blood. CDR3 loop: CASSVLTANTEAFF.